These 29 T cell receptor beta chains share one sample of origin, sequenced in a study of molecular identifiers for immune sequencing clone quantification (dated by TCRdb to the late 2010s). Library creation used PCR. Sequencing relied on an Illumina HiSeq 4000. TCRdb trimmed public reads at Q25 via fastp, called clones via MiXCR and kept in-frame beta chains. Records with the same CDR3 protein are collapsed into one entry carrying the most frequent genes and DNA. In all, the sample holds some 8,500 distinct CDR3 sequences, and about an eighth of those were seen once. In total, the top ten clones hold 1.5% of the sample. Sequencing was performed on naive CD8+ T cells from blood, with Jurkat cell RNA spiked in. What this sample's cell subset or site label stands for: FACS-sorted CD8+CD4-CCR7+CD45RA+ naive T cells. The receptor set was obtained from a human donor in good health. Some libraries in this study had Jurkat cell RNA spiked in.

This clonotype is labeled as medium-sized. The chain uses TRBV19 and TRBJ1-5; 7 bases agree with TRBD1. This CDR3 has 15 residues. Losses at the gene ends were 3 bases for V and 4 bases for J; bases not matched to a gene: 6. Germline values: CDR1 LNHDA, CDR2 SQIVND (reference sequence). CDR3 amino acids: CASSMGGQSNQPQHF. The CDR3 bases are TGTGCCAGTAGTATGGGGGGACAGTCAAATCAGCCCCAGCATTTT.

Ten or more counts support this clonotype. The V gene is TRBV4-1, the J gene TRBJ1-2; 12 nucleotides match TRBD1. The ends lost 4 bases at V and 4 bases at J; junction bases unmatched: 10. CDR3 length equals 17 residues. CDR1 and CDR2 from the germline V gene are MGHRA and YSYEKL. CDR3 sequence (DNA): TGCGCCAGCAGCCCCCCGGGACAGGGGGCGCGAAGCTATGGCTACACCTTC. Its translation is CASSPPGQGARSYGYTF.

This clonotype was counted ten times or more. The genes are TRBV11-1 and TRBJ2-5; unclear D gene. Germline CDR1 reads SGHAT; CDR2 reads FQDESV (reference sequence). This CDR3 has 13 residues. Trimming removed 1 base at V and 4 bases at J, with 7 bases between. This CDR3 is CASSLVTGETQYF. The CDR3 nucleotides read TGTGCCAGCAGCTTAGTAACGGGAGAGACCCAGTACTTC.

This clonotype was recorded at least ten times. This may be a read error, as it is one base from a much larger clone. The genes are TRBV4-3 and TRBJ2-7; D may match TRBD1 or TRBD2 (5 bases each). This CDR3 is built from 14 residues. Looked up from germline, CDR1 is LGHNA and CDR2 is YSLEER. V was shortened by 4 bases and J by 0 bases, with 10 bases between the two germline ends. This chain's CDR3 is CASSPGPVSYEQYF. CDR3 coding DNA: TGCGCCAGCAGCCCGGGACCAGTCTCCTACGAGCAGTACTTC.

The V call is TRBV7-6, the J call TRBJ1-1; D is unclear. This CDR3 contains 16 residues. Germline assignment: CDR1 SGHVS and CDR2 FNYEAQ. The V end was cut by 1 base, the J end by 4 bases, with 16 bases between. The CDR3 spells CASSLGSFPVRTEAFF. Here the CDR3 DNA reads TGTGCCAGCAGCTTAGGGTCCTTTCCCGTTCGCACTGAAGCTTTCTTT.

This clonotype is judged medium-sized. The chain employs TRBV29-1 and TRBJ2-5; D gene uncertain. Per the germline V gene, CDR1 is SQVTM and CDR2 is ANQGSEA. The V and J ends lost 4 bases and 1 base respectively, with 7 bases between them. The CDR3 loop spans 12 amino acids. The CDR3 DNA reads TGCAGCGTTGTTCTAGTCCAAGAGACCCAGTACTTC. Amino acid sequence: CSVVLVQETQYF.

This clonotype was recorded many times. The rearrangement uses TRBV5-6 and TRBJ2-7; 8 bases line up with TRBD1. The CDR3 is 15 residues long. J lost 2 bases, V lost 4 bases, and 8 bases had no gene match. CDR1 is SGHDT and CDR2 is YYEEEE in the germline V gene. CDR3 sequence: CASSRRDRPAYEQYF. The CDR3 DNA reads TGTGCCAGCAGCCGAAGGGACAGGCCGGCCTACGAGCAGTACTTC.

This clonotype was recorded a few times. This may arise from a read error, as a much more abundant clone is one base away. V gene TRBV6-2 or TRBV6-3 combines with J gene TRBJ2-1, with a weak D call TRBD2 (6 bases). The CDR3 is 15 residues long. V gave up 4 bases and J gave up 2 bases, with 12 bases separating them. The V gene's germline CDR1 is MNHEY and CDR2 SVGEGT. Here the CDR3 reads CASSLLSGAYNEQFF. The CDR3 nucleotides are TGTGCCAGCAGTTTACTATCGGGAGCCTACAATGAGCAGTTCTTC.

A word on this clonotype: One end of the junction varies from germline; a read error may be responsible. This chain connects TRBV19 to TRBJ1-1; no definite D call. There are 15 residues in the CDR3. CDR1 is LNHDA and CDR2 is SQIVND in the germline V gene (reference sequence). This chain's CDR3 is CASGIEVDPAAEAFF. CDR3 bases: TGTGCCAGTGGTATTGAAGTCGACCCAGCCGCTGAAGCTTTCTTT.

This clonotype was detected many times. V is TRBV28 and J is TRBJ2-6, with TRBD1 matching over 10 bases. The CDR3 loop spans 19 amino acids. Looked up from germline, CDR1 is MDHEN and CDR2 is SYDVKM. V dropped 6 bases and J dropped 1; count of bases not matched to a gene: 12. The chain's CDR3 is CASSRTGQGFLSGANVLTF. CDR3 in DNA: TGTGCCAGCAGCCGCACGGGACAGGGGTTTTTGTCTGGGGCCAACGTCCTGACTTTC.

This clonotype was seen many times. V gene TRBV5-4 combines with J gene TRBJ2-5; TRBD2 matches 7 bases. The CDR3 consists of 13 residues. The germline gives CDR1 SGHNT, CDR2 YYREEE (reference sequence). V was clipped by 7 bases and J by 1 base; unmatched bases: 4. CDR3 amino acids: CASGRETQETQYF. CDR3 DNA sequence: TGTGCCAGCGGGCGGGAGACCCAAGAGACCCAGTACTTC. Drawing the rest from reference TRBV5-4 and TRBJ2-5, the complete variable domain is ETGVTQSPTHLIKTRGQQVTLRCSSQSGHNTVSWYQQALGQGPQFIFQYYREEENGRGNFPPRFSGLQFPNYSSELNVNALELDDSALYLCASGRETQETQYFGPGTRLLVL.

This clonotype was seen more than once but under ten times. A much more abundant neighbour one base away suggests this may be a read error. The CDR3 region is CAGSSGQGGEPQHF. The CDR3 DNA reads TGTGCCGGCAGCTCAGGACAGGGTGGTGAGCCCCAGCATTTT. The chain has TRBV7-9 and TRBJ1-5, with 8 bases identical to TRBD1. Germline CDR1 reads SEHNR; CDR2 reads FQNEAQ (reference sequence). This CDR3 has 14 residues. The variable domain in full, with the rest retrieved from reference TRBV7-9 and TRBJ1-5, is DTGVSQNPRHKITKRGQNVTFRCDPISEHNRLYWYRQTLGQGPEFLTYFQNEAQLEKSRLLSDRFSAERPKGSFSTLEIQRTEQGDSAMYLCAGSSGQGGEPQHFGDGTRLSIL.

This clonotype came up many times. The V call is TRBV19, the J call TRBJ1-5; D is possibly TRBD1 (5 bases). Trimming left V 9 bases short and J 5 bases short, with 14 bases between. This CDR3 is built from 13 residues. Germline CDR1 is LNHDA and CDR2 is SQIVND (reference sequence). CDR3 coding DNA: TGTGCCAGCCGTGGACAAGATTATCAGCCCCAGCATTTT. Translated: CASRGQDYQPQHF.

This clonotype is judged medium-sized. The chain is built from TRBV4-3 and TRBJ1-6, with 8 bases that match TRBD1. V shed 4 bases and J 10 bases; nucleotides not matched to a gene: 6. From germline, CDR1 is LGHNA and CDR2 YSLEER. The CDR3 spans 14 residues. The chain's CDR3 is CASSLGQGGSPLHF. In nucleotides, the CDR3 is TGCGCCAGCAGCCTCGGACAGGGAGGGTCACCCCTCCACTTT.

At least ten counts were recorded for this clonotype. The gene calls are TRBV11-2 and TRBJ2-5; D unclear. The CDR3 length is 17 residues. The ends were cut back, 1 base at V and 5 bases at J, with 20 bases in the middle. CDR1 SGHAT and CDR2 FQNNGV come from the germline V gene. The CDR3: CASSLGVLELRPETQYF. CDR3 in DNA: TGTGCCAGCAGCTTAGGGGTTTTGGAACTTCGCCCGGAGACCCAGTACTTC.

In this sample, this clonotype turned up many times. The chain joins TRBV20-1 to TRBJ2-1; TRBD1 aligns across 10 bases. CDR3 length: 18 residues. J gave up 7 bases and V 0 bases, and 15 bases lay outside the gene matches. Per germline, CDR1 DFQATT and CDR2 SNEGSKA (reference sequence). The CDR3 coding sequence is TGCAGTGCTAGAGATCTGAATGGTCTGGGACAGGGGTTGAATGAGCAGTTCTTC. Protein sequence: CSARDLNGLGQGLNEQFF.

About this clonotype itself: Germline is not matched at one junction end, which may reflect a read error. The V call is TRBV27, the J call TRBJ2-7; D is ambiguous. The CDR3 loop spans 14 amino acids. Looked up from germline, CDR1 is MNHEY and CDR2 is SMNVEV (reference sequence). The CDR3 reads CAGSFREAVYEQYF. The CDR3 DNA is TGTGCCGGCAGTTTCCGCGAAGCCGTCTACGAGCAGTACTTC.

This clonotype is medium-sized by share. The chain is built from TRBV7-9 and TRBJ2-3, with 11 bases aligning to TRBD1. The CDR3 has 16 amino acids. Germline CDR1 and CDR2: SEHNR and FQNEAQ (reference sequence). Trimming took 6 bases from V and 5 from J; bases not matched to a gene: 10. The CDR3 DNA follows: TGTGCCAGCAGAGCGAGGACAGGGGGCTCTGTAGATACGCAGTATTTT. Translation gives CASRARTGGSVDTQYF.

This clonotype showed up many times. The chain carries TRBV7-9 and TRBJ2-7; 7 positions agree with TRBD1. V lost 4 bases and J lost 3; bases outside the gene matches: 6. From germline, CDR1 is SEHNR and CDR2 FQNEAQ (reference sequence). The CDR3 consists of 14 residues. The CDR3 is CASSSGRGFYEQYF. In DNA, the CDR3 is TGTGCCAGCAGCTCAGGCAGGGGGTTCTACGAGCAGTACTTC.

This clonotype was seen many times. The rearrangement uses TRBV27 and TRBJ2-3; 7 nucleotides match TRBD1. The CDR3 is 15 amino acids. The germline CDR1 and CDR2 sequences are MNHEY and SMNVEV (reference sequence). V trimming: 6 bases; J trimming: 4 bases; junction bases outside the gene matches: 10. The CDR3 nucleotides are TGTGCCAGCAGGACGACAGGGTTCGAGGCAGATACGCAGTATTTT. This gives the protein CASRTTGFEADTQYF.

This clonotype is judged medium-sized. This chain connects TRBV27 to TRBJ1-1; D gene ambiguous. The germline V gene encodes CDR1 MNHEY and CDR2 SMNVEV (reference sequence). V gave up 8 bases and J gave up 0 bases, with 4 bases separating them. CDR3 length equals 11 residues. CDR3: CASGLNTEAFF. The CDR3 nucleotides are TGTGCCAGCGGCCTGAACACTGAAGCTTTCTTT.

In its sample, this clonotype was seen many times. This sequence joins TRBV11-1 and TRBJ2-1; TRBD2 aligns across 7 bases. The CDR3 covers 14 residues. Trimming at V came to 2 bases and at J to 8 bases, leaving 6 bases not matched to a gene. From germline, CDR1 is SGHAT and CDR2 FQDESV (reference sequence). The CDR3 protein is CASSLLRLADEQFF. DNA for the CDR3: TGTGCCAGCAGCTTATTACGACTAGCCGATGAGCAGTTCTTC.

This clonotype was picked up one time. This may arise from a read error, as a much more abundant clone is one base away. The CDR3 DNA reads TGTGCCGGCAGCTTTCCCACGGGGGGTTCGTGCTTC. Protein: CAGSFPTGGSCF. The V and J genes are TRBV7-9 and TRBJ2-7; 7 bases map to TRBD2. The CDR3 runs to 12 residues. Germline-derived CDR1 and CDR2 are SEHNR and FQNEAQ (reference sequence).

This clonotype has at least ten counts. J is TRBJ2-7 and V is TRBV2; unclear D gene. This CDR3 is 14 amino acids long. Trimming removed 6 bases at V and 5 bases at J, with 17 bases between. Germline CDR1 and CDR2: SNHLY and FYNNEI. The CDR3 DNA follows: TGTGCCAGCAGACCGGGCCCGATGACCCACGAGCAGTACTTC. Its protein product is CASRPGPMTHEQYF.

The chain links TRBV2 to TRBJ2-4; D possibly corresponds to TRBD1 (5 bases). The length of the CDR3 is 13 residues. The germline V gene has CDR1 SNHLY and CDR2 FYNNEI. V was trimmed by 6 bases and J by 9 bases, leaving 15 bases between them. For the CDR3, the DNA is TGTGCCAGCAGCCCACTGGGGCGAAGCATTCAGTACTTC. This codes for CASSPLGRSIQYF.

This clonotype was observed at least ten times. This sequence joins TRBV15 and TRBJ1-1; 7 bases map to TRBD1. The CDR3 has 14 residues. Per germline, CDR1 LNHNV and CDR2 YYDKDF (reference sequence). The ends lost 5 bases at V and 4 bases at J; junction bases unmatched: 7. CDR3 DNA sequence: TGTGCCACCAGCGGGAGGGGGCTGGGCACTGAAGCTTTCTTT. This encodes CATSGRGLGTEAFF.

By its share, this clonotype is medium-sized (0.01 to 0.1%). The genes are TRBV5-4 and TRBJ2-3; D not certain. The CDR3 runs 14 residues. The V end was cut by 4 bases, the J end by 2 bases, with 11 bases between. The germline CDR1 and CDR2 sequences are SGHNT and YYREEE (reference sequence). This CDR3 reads CASSPVADTDTQYF. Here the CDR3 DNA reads TGTGCCAGCAGCCCGGTGGCAGACACAGATACGCAGTATTTT.

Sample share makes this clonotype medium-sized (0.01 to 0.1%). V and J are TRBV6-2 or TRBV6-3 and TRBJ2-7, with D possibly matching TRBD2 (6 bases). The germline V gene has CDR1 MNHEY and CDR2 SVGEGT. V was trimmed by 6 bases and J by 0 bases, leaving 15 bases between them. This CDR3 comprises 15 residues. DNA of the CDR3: TGTGCCAGCAGAGCTCCGCGGGACTCCTCCTACGAGCAGTACTTC. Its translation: CASRAPRDSSYEQYF.

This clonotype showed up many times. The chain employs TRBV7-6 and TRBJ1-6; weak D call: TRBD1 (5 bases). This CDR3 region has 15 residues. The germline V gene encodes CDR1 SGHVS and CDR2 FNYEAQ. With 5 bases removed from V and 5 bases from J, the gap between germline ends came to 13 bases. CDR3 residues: CASSPLTVDNSPLHF. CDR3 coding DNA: TGTGCCAGCAGCCCCTTGACAGTAGATAATTCACCCCTCCACTTT. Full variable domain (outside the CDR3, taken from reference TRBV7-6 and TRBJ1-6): GAGVSQSPRYKVTKRGQDVALRCDPISGHVSLYWYRQALGQGPEFLTYFNYEAQQDKSGLPNDRFSAERPEGSISTLTIQRTEQRDSAMYRCASSPLTVDNSPLHFGNGTRLTVT.